This record looks at one TCR beta chain sequence and its context. Its antigen is unknown. No much larger clone exists at a distance of one base, and base qualities are not known. These data belong to a study of blood T cell repertoires in COVID-19 (dated by TCRdb to about 2020). General notes on the study: Samples covering the acute and convalescent phases of COVID-19 were provided by collaborators in the United States, Italy and Spain. The material from the prospective study consisted of cDNA or gDNA derived from T cells, B-cell-depleted T cells, or PBMCs. The dataset comprised deeply sampled blood TCRbeta repertoires from subjects exposed to, actively infected with, or recovered from COVID-19. A freely available public database, intended as a resource for researchers studying the immune response to SARS-CoV-2, is where the repertoires were released. The samples were drawn from two sources: the first 160 participants of the ongoing ImmuneRACE study, and about 1,300 subjects contributed by 6 global collaborators. The sample metadata nearly always contained a de-identified subject ID, COVID-19 status, age in years and sex. Where available, HLA class I and class II types were obtained from metadata supplied by the sample provider rather than from assay-based typing.

Findings and caveats that apply to the study as a whole: The quantity of clinical and demographic metadata differed by source and by participant and was supplied without curation.

TCRbeta CDR3 regions were amplified from genomic DNA by means of the immunoSEQ Assay, a bias-controlled multiplex PCR. On the study's bioinformatics: The number of nucleated cells in each sample was estimated from the amplification of reference gene primers within the assay. To quantify the absolute abundance of each unique TCRbeta CDR3 rearrangement, sequence reads were collapsed and filtered. Productive Simpson clonality was computed per sample as the square root of Simpson's diversity index over productive rearrangements. TCRdb obtained this table from immuneACCESS and retained in-frame rearrangements with V and J assigned. These tables miss some clones; where compared with another copy, unresolved V genes account for less than half of the shortfall, and the remainder is unexplained. That table supplies the V and J calls and clone size; D and trimming were determined from the DNA. The sample table holds 250,000 to 300,000 clones, of which under 90% were seen once. Together, the top ten hold less than 3% of the sample.

The collaborating institutions used their own protocols to collect whole blood in K2EDTA tubes. For TCRbeta analysis, collaborator samples were shipped as frozen whole blood, as isolated PBMCs, or as DNA extracted from either sample type. The CDR3 goes from the cysteine to the phenylalanine over 16 residues. Only CDR3 DNA remains: 48 bases, in frame from the first base. The germline V gene (reference sequence) specifies DFQATT as CDR1 and SNEGSKA as CDR2. V loses 3 bases at its end and J loses 4 bases; junction bases beyond the gene matches: 12. This clonotype was obtained from a woman in her fifties or sixties with active or convalescent COVID-19. Sequencing used peripheral blood. The rearranged chain carries TRBV20-1 and TRBJ2-5; TRBD2 aligns with 9 central bases. The nucleotide sequence is given as TGCAGTGCTAGTCGGCCAGCGGGGGGTACCGGAGAGACCCAGTACTTC. Its product reads: CSASRPAGGTGETQYF.